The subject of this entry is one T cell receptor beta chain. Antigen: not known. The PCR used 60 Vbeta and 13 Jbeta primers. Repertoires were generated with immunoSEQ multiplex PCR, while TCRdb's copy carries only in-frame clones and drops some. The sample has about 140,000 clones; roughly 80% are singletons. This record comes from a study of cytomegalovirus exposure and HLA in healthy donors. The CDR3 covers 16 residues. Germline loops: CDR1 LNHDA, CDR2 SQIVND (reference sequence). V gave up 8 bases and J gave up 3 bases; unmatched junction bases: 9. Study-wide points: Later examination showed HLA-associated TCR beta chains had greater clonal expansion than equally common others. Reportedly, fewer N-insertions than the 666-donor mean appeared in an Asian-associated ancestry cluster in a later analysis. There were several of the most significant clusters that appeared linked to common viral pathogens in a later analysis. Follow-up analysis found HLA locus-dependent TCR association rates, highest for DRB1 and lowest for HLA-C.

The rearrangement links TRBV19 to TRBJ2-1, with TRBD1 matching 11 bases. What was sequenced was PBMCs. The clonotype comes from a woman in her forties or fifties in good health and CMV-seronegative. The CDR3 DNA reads TGTGCCAGTTCCTCGGGACAGGGGGTTTACTACAATGAGCAGTTCTTC. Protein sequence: CASSSGQGVYYNEQFF.